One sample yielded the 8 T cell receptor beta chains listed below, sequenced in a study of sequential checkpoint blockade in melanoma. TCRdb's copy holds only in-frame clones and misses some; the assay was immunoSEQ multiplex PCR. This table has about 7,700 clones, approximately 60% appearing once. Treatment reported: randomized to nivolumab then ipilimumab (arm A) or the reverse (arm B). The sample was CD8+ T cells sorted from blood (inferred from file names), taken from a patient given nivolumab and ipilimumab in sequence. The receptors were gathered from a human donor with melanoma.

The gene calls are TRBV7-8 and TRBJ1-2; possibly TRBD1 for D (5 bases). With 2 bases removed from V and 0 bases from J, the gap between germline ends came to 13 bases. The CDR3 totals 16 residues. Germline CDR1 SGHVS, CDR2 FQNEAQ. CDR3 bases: TGTGCCAGCAGCTTATGGGGGAGGGAATCTAACTATGGCTACACCTTC. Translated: CASSLWGRESNYGYTF.

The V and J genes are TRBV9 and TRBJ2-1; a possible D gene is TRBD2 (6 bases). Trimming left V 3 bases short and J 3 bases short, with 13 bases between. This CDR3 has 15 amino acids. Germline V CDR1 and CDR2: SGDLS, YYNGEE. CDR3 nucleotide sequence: TGTGCCAGCAGCGCGGAGGGCCCTCTCTACAATGAGCAGTTCTTC. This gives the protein CASSAEGPLYNEQFF.

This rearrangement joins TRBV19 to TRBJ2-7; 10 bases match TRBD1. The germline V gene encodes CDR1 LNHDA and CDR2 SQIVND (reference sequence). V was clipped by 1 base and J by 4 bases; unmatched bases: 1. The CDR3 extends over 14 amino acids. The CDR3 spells CASSIVDRGYEQYF. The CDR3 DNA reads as TGTGCCAGTAGTATAGTGGACAGGGGGTACGAGCAGTACTTC.

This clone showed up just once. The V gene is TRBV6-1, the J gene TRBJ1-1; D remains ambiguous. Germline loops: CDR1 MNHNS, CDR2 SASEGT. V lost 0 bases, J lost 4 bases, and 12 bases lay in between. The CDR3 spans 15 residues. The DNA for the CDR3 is TGTGCCAGCAGTGAAGCGGAGGGTTCGGGCACTGAAGCTTTCTTT. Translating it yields CASSEAEGSGTEAFF.

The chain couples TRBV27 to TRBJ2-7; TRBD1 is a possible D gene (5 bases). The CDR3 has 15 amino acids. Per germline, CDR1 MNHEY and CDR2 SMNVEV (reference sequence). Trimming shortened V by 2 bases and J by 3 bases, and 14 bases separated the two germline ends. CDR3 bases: TGTGCCAGCAGTTTAGGCGACCCAGGGCTCTACGAGCAGTACTTC. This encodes CASSLGDPGLYEQYF.

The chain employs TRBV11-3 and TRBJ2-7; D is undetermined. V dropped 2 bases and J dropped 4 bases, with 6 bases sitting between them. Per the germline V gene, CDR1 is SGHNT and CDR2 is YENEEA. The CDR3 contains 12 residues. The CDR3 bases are TGTGCCAGCAGCTTAACTTTGTACGAGCAGTACTTC. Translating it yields CASSLTLYEQYF.

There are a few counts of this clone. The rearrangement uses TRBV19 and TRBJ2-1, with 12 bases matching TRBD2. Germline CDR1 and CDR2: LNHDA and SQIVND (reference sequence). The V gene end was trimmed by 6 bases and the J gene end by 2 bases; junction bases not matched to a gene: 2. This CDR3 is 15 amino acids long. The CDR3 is CASRRTSGAYNEQFF. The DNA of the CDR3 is TGTGCCAGTAGGCGGACTAGCGGGGCCTACAATGAGCAGTTCTTC.

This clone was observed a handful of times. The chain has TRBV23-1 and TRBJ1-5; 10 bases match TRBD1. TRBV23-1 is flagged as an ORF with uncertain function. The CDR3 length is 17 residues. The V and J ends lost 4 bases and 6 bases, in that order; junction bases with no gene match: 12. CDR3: CASSPGTGVGVGQPQHF. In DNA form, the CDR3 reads TGCGCCAGCAGTCCCGGGACAGGGGTAGGTGTGGGTCAGCCCCAGCATTTT.